These T cell receptor beta chains were read from a single sample in a study of cytomegalovirus exposure and HLA in healthy donors. Sequencing used immunoSEQ multiplex PCR; TCRdb keeps in-frame clones, though not all of them. The sample holds over 85,000 clones, roughly 76% seen once. Sequenced material: PBMCs. The receptors derive from a middle-aged man in good health and CMV-seronegative. CDR3s include the opening cysteine and the closing phenylalanine or tryptophan. The D gene is left open where the match is weak. Some rows have no size entry. The others give once, few or many, or a class for an expanded clone.

clone size: -; V gene: TRBV6-1; D gene: -; J gene: TRBJ1-4; CDR3 DNA: TGTGCCAGCAGGCCCGGGGGGGAAAAACTGTTTTTT; CDR3 protein: CASRPGGEKLFF
clone size: few; V gene: TRBV7-9; D gene: -; J gene: TRBJ1-2; CDR3 DNA: TGTGCCAGCAGCGAGGGGAAAGGGAGGGGCTACACCTTC; CDR3 protein: CASSEGKGRGYTF
clone size: -; V gene: TRBV2; D gene: TRBD1; J gene: TRBJ1-3; CDR3 DNA: TGTGCCAGCAGTGAGGACAGGGCAACTGGAAACACCATATATTTT; CDR3 protein: CASSEDRATGNTIYF
clone size: -; V gene: TRBV5-6; D gene: -; J gene: TRBJ1-2; CDR3 DNA: TGTGCCAGCGGGTTGAGCGGTAGTGGCTACACCTTC; CDR3 protein: CASGLSGSGYTF
clone size: -; V gene: TRBV11-2; D gene: -; J gene: TRBJ2-1; CDR3 DNA: TGTGCCAGCAGCTCCCGGGTATCTAAGGGGAATGAGCAGTTCTTC; CDR3 protein: CASSSRVSKGNEQFF
clone size: -; V gene: TRBV7-2; D gene: -; J gene: TRBJ1-5; CDR3 DNA: TGTGCCAGCAGCTCACAGGGTAACAATCAGCCCCAGCATTTT; CDR3 protein: CASSSQGNNQPQHF
clone size: -; V gene: TRBV2; D gene: TRBD1; J gene: TRBJ2-5; CDR3 DNA: TGTGCCAGCAGTACGGACAGGAAAGAGACCCAGTACTTC; CDR3 protein: CASSTDRKETQYF
clone size: -; V gene: TRBV15; D gene: -; J gene: TRBJ2-3; CDR3 DNA: TGTGCCACCAGCAGAGGGCAGGCCACGAATACGCAGTATTTT; CDR3 protein: CATSRGQATNTQYF
clone size: few; V gene: TRBV5-1; D gene: -; J gene: TRBJ2-7; CDR3 DNA: TGCGCCAGCAGCCCGAAAACAGGGGGGGAATCCTACGAGCAGTACTTC; CDR3 protein: CASSPKTGGESYEQYF
clone size: -; V gene: TRBV9; D gene: TRBD1; J gene: TRBJ1-5; CDR3 DNA: TGTGCCAGCAGCGTAGGCGGGACAGACAATCAGCCCCAGCATTTT; CDR3 protein: CASSVGGTDNQPQHF
clone size: -; V gene: TRBV27; D gene: -; J gene: TRBJ1-5; CDR3 DNA: TGTGCCAGCAGCCCGTCCAGTTATAGCAATCAGCCCCAGCATTTT; CDR3 protein: CASSPSSYSNQPQHF
clone size: once; V gene: TRBV18; D gene: TRBD2; J gene: TRBJ2-3; CDR3 DNA: TGTGCCAGCTCACCACCGACACTAGCGGGCCCCACAGATACGCAGTATTTT; CDR3 protein: CASSPPTLAGPTDTQYF
clone size: once; V gene: TRBV7-9; D gene: TRBD2; J gene: TRBJ2-2; CDR3 DNA: TGTGCCAGCAGCTTAATCCGGGGGGACACCGGGGAGCTGTTTTTT; CDR3 protein: CASSLIRGDTGELFF
clone size: -; V gene: TRBV4-1; D gene: TRBD1; J gene: TRBJ2-7; CDR3 DNA: TGCGCCAGCAGCCGGACAGGGGACTACGAGCAGTACTTC; CDR3 protein: CASSRTGDYEQYF
clone size: -; V gene: TRBV28; D gene: TRBD1; J gene: TRBJ1-1; CDR3 DNA: TGTGCCAGCAGTTTCCGGAACAGGGGTAGGGCTGAAGCTTTCTTT; CDR3 protein: CASSFRNRGRAEAFF
clone size: -; V gene: TRBV6-6; D gene: -; J gene: TRBJ1-5; CDR3 DNA: TGTGCCAGCACATGGGACACCAATCAGCCCCAGCATTTT; CDR3 protein: CASTWDTNQPQHF
clone size: -; V gene: TRBV5-1; D gene: -; J gene: TRBJ1-6; CDR3 DNA: TGCGCCAGCAGCTTGGATTCAGGGGTCGGTTCACCCCTCCACTTT; CDR3 protein: CASSLDSGVGSPLHF
clone size: -; V gene: TRBV18; D gene: -; J gene: TRBJ1-3; CDR3 DNA: TGTGCCAGCTCACCAGAAGCTTTCTCTGGAAACACCATATATTTT; CDR3 protein: CASSPEAFSGNTIYF
clone size: -; V gene: TRBV5-1; D gene: -; J gene: TRBJ1-1; CDR3 DNA: TGCGCCAGCAGCCCGGGGGAGACCACTGAAGCTTTCTTT; CDR3 protein: CASSPGETTEAFF
clone size: -; V gene: TRBV6-5; D gene: -; J gene: TRBJ1-2; CDR3 DNA: TGTGCCAGCAGTTACGGGGGGTATGGCTACACCTTC; CDR3 protein: CASSYGGYGYTF
clone size: -; V gene: TRBV5-1; D gene: -; J gene: TRBJ1-1; CDR3 DNA: TGCGCCAGCAGCTTGGGACAGGATGCTGAAGCTTTCTTT; CDR3 protein: CASSLGQDAEAFF
clone size: few; V gene: TRBV5-4; D gene: TRBD2; J gene: TRBJ2-5; CDR3 DNA: TGTGCCAGCAGCTATACGGGACTAGTACGTGGAGAGACCCAGTACTTC; CDR3 protein: CASSYTGLVRGETQYF
clone size: once; V gene: TRBV7-9; D gene: -; J gene: TRBJ1-2; CDR3 DNA: TGTGCCAGCAGCTTAGTACGGGAGCAGGGAGGCTACACCTTC; CDR3 protein: CASSLVREQGGYTF
clone size: few; V gene: TRBV7-3; D gene: TRBD2; J gene: TRBJ2-1; CDR3 DNA: TGTGCCAGCAGCCCAAAGGGGTGGCGGGGGGGGAACAATGAGCAGTTCTTC; CDR3 protein: CASSPKGWRGGNNEQFF
clone size: -; V gene: TRBV30; D gene: -; J gene: TRBJ1-1; CDR3 DNA: TGTGCCTGGAGTGATTCAGGGGCCGGGAACACTGAAGCTTTCTTT; CDR3 protein: CAWSDSGAGNTEAFF
clone size: -; V gene: TRBV7-6; D gene: TRBD1; J gene: TRBJ1-1; CDR3 DNA: TGTGCCAGCAGCACAAGGGACAGGCCAGGCGAGACTGAAGCTTTCTTT; CDR3 protein: CASSTRDRPGETEAFF
clone size: -; V gene: TRBV7-9; D gene: TRBD1; J gene: TRBJ1-6; CDR3 DNA: TGTGCCAGCAGCTCTACGACAGGGGGAGGTTCACCCCTCCACTTT; CDR3 protein: CASSSTTGGGSPLHF
clone size: -; V gene: TRBV29-1; D gene: TRBD1; J gene: TRBJ2-7; CDR3 DNA: TGCAGCGTTGCAGGGGGAAGAAGCTACGAGCAGTACTTC; CDR3 protein: CSVAGGRSYEQYF
clone size: few; V gene: TRBV27; D gene: TRBD1; J gene: TRBJ1-2; CDR3 DNA: TGTGCCAGCAGTTACTCGACAGGGGACGGTGGCTACACCTTC; CDR3 protein: CASSYSTGDGGYTF
clone size: -; V gene: TRBV6-1; D gene: -; J gene: TRBJ2-5; CDR3 DNA: TGTGCCAGCAGACTCGCCGCGGAGACCCAGTACTTC; CDR3 protein: CASRLAAETQYF
clone size: -; V gene: TRBV19; D gene: -; J gene: TRBJ1-5; CDR3 DNA: TGTGCCAGTAGTACTCAAACACGCAATCAGCCCCAGCATTTT; CDR3 protein: CASSTQTRNQPQHF
clone size: -; V gene: TRBV9; D gene: -; J gene: TRBJ2-3; CDR3 DNA: TGTGCCAGCAGTCCGGGGGTTACCACAGATACGCAGTATTTT; CDR3 protein: CASSPGVTTDTQYF
clone size: -; V gene: TRBV7-9; D gene: -; J gene: TRBJ2-3; CDR3 DNA: TGTGCCAGCAGCTTAGTTGCGAGGGCAGATACGCAGTATTTT; CDR3 protein: CASSLVARADTQYF
clone size: -; V gene: TRBV15; D gene: TRBD1; J gene: TRBJ2-2; CDR3 DNA: TGTGCCACCAGCAGAGATTTCGGACAGGGGTTCACCGGGGAGCTGTTTTTT; CDR3 protein: CATSRDFGQGFTGELFF
clone size: -; V gene: TRBV30; D gene: -; J gene: TRBJ1-4; CDR3 DNA: TGTGCCTGGAGTGTCAGGCGCCTAGCCGAAAAACTGTTTTTT; CDR3 protein: CAWSVRRLAEKLFF
clone size: few; V gene: TRBV10-3; D gene: -; J gene: TRBJ2-3; CDR3 DNA: TGTGCCATCAGTGTGGCAGGGCCGGACAGACCCTTCACAGATACGCAGTATTTT; CDR3 protein: CAISVAGPDRPFTDTQYF
clone size: -; V gene: TRBV10-3; D gene: TRBD2; J gene: TRBJ2-5; CDR3 DNA: TGTGCCATCAGACCCGCGGGGGGGTCCCAAGAGACCCAGTACTTC; CDR3 protein: CAIRPAGGSQETQYF
clone size: -; V gene: TRBV18; D gene: TRBD2; J gene: TRBJ2-3; CDR3 DNA: TGTGCCAGCTCACCGCTAAGGACTAGCGGCACAGATACGCAGTATTTT; CDR3 protein: CASSPLRTSGTDTQYF
clone size: -; V gene: TRBV27; D gene: -; J gene: TRBJ1-1; CDR3 DNA: TGTGCCAGCAGTTTAGTTTCGGGCACTGAAGCTTTCTTT; CDR3 protein: CASSLVSGTEAFF